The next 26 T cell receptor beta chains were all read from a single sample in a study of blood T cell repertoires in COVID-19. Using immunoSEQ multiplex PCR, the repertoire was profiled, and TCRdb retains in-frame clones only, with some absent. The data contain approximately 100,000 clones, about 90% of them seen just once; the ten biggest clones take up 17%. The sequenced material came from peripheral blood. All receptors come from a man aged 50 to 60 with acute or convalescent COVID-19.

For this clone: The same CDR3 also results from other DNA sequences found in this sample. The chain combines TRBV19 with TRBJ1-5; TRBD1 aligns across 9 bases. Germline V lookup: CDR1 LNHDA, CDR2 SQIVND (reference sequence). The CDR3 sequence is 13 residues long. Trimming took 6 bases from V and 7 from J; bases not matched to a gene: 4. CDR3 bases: TGTGCCAGTAGGGACAGGGGCGGGCAGCCCCAGCATTTT. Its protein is CASRDRGGQPQHF.

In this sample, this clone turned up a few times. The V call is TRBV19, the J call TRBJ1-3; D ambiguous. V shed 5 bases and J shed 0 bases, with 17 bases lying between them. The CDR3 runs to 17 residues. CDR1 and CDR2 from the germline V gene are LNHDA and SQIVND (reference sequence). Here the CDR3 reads CASSQPGSASSGNTIYF. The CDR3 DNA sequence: TGTGCCAGTAGTCAACCCGGGTCCGCGAGCTCTGGAAACACCATATATTTT. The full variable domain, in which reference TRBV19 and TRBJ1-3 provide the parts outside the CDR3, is DGGITQSPKYLFRKEGQNVTLSCEQNLNHDAMYWYRQDPGQGLRLIYYSQIVNDFQKGDIAEGYSVSREKKESFPLTVTSAQKNPTAFYLCASSQPGSASSGNTIYFGEGSWLTVV.

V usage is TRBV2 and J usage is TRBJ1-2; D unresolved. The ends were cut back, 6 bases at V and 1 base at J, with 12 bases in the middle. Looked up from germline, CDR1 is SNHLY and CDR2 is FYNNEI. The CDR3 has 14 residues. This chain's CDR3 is CASRSEFNNYGYTF. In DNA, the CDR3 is TGTGCCAGCAGGTCCGAGTTTAATAACTATGGCTACACCTTC.

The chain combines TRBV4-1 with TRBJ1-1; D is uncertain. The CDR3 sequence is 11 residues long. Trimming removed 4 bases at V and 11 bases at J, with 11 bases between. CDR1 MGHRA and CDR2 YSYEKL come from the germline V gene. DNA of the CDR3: TGCGCCAGCAGCCGCGACAAGGTGGCTTTCTTT. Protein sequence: CASSRDKVAFF.

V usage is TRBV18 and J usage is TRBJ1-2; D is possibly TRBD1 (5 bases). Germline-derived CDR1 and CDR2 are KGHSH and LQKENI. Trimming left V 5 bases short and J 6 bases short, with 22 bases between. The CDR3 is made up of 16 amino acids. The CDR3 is CASSVNGGRVADGYTF. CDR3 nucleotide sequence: TGTGCCAGCTCAGTCAACGGCGGCAGGGTTGCGGATGGCTACACCTTC.

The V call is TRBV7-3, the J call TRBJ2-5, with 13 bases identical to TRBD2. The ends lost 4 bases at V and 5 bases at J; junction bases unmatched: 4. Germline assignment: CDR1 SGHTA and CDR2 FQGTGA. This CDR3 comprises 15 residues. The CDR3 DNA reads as TGTGCCAGCAGCTCCGGACTAGCGGGGGCGGAGACCCAGTACTTC. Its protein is CASSSGLAGAETQYF.

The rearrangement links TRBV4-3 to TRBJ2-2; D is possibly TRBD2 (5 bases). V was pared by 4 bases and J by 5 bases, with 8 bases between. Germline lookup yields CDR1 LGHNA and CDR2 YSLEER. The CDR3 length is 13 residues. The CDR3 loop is CASSPQRTGELFF. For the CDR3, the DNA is TGCGCCAGCAGCCCACAGCGGACCGGGGAGCTGTTTTTT.

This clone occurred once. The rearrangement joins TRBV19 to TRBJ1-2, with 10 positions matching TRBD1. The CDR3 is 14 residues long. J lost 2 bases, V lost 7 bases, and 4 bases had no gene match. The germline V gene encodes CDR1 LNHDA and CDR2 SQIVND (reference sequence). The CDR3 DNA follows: TGTGCCAGTATTGGGGGACAGGGGAACTATGGCTACACCTTC. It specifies CASIGGQGNYGYTF.

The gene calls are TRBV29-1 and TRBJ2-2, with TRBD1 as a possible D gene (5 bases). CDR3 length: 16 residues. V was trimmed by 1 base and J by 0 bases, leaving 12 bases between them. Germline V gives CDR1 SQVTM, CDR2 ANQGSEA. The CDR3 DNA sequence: TGCAGCGTTGAAGGGAACAGGCCAACGAACACCGGGGAGCTGTTTTTT. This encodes CSVEGNRPTNTGELFF.

CDR3 amino acids: CASSYVAANTGELFF. The DNA of the CDR3 is TGTGCCAGCAGTTACGTCGCAGCGAACACCGGGGAGCTGTTTTTT. The chain combines TRBV6-2 or TRBV6-3 with TRBJ2-2; D is unresolved. CDR3 size: 15 residues. The germline V gene encodes CDR1 MNHEY and CDR2 SVGEGT. Trimming stripped 2 bases from V and 0 bases from J, with 7 bases between.

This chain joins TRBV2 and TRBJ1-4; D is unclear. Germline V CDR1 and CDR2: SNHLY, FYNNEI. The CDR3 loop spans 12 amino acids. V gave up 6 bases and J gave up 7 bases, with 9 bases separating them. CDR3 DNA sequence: TGTGCCAGCAGCAACCGGGGTGAAAAACTGTTTTTT. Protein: CASSNRGEKLFF.

The CDR3 protein is CASNLDSSFNYGYTF. CDR3 coding DNA: TGTGCCAGTAACCTAGACAGCAGCTTTAACTATGGCTACACCTTC. The chain uses TRBV19 and TRBJ1-2; maybe TRBD1 (5 bases). V gave up 7 bases and J gave up 1 base, with 16 bases separating them. Germline V gene lookup returns CDR1 LNHDA and CDR2 SQIVND (reference sequence). This CDR3 has 15 amino acids.

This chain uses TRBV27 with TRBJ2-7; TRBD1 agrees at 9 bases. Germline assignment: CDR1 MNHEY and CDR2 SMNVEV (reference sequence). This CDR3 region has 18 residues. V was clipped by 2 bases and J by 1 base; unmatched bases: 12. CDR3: CASSLLPGQGRSSYEQYF. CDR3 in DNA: TGTGCCAGCAGTTTACTCCCAGGACAGGGGAGGAGTTCCTACGAGCAGTACTTC.

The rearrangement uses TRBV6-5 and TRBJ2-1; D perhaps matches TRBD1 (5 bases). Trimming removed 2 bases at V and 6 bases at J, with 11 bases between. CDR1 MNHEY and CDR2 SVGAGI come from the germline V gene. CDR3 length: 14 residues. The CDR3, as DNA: TGTGCCAGCAGTTACGGGGCCAGTGGCAATGAGCAGTTCTTC. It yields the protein CASSYGASGNEQFF.

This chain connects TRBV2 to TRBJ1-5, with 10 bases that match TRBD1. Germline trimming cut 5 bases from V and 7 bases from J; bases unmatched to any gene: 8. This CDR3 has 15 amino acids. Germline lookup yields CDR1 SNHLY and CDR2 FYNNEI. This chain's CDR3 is CASSRDRGQGQPQHF. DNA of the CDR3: TGTGCCAGCAGTCGAGACAGGGGGCAAGGCCAGCCCCAGCATTTT.

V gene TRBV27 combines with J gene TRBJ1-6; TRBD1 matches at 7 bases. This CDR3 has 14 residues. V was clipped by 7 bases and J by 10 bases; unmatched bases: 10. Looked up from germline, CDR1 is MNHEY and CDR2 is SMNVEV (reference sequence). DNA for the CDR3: TGTGCCAGCAAATCGACAGGGAGTGGATCACCCCTCCACTTT. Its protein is CASKSTGSGSPLHF.

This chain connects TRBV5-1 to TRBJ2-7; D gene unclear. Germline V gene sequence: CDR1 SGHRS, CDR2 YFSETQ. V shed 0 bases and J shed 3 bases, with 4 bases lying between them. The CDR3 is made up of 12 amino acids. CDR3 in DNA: TGCGCCAGCAGCTTGGACGGCTACGAGCAGTACTTC. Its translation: CASSLDGYEQYF.

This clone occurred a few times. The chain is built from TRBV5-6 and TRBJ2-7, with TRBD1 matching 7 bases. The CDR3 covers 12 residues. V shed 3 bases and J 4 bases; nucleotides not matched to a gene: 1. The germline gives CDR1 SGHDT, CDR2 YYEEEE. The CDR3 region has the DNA TGTGCCAGCAGCTCGACAGGGTACGAGCAGTACTTC. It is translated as CASSSTGYEQYF.

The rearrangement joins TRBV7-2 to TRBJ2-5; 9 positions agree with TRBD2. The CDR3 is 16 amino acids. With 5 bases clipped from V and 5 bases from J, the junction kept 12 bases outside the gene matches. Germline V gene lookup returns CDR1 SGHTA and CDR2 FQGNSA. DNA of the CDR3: TGTGCCAGCAGCCCCCGGTGGCGGGGGGGCGGGGAGACCCAGTACTTC. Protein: CASSPRWRGGGETQYF.

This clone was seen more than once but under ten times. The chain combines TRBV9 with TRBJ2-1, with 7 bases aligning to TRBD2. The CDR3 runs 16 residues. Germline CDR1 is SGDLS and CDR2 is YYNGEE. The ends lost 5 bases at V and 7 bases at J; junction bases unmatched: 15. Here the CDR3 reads CASSDKYGTTSNEQFF. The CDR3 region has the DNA TGTGCCAGCAGTGACAAATACGGGACTACGTCAAATGAGCAGTTCTTC.

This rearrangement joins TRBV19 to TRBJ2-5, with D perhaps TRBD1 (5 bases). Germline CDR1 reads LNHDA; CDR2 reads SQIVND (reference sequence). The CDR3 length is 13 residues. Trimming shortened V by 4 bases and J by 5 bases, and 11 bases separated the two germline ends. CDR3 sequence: CASSRQLGETQYF. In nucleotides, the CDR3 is TGTGCCAGTAGTAGACAGTTGGGGGAGACCCAGTACTTC.

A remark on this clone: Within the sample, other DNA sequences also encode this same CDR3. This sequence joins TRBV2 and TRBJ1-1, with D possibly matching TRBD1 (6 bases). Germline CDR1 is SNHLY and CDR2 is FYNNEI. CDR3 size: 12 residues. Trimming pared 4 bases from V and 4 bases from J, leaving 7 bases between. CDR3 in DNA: TGTGCCAGCAGTGGCAGGGGCACTGAAGCTTTCTTT. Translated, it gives CASSGRGTEAFF.

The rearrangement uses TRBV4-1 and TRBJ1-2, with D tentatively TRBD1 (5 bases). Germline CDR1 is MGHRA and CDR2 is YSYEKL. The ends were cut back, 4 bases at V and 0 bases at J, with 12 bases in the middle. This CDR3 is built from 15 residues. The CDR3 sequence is CASSLRGEANYGYTF. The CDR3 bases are TGCGCCAGCAGCCTCCGGGGGGAAGCTAACTATGGCTACACCTTC.

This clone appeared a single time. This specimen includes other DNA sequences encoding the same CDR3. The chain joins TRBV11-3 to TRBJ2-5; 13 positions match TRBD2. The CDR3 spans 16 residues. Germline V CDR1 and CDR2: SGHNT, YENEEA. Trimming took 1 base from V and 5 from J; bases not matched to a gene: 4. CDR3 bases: TGTGCCAGCAGCTTAGGAGGGGGACTAGCGGGGGAGACCCAGTACTTC. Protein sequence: CASSLGGGLAGETQYF.

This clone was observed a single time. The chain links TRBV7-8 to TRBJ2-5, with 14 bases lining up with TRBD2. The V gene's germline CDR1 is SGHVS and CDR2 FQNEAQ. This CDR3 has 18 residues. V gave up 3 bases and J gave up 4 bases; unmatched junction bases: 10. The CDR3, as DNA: TGTGCCAGCAGCTTTCGTCCGGGACTAGCGGGAGAAGGAGAGACCCAGTACTTC. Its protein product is CASSFRPGLAGEGETQYF.

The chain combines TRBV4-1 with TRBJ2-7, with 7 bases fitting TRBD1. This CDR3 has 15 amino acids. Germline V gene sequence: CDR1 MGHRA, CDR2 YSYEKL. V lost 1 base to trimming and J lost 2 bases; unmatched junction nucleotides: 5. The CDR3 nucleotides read TGCGCCAGCAGCCAAGGACAGGGTAATCCCTACGAGCAGTACTTC. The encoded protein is CASSQGQGNPYEQYF.